This entry concerns a single TCR beta chain. The sample originates from a study of blood T cell repertoires in COVID-19. Study overall: The analysed material was cDNA or gDNA that came from T cells, B-cell-depleted T cells, or PBMCs.

Libraries were prepared by immunoSEQ multiplex PCR; TCRdb keeps only in-frame clonotypes and omits some of them. Seen here are fewer than 350,000 clones, about 85% observed once, and the top ten hold over 1.5%. Individuals aged 18 to 89 years were recruited from around 22 US areas. Cohort placement rested on clinical history that participants reported themselves. All exposed participants met a person with COVID-19 within 2 weeks before entering the study. V lost 3 bases and J lost 2; bases outside the gene matches: 5. The length of the CDR3 is 15 residues. Per germline, CDR1 SEHNR and CDR2 FQNEAQ (reference sequence).

The sample consisted of PBMCs or T cells enriched from blood (not recorded which). The rearrangement links TRBV7-9 to TRBJ2-5; TRBD2 matches 8 bases. The clonotype comes from a woman aged 25-40 years who had been exposed to COVID-19. The CDR3 coding sequence is TGTGCCAGCAGCTTTTTACCGGGGGGGCAAGAGACCCAGTACTTC. This translates into CASSFLPGGQETQYF.